Presented here are 20 T cell receptor beta chains from one specimen sequenced in a study of CD8+ T cells in alopecia areata. Sample treatment: oral pan-JAK inhibitor, 5-10 mg twice daily. RNA was extracted and reverse transcribed into cDNA as the sequencing template. Libraries were prepared by immunoSEQ multiplex PCR; TCRdb keeps only in-frame clonotypes and omits some of them. The table lists 150,000 to 200,000 clones, over 55% of them singletons. Sequencing used CD4+ T cells sorted from blood, obtained at week 24, from a patient treated with tofacitinib. These receptors were taken from a human donor with alopecia areata.

V usage is TRBV5-1 and J usage is TRBJ2-6; the match to TRBD1 covers 7 bases. The J segment lost 0 bases and the V segment lost 3 bases, leaving 9 bases of the junction unmatched. Germline V gene sequence: CDR1 SGHRS, CDR2 YFSETQ. The CDR3 is 18 amino acids. This CDR3 is CASSSPGTAFSGANVLTF. The CDR3, as DNA: TGCGCCAGCAGCTCCCCCGGGACAGCCTTCTCTGGGGCCAACGTCCTGACTTTC.

The chain is built from TRBV30 and TRBJ2-6; TRBD1 might be the D (6 bases). In germline, CDR1 is GTSNPN, CDR2 SVGIG (reference sequence). CDR3 length equals 16 residues. The V end was cut by 5 bases, the J end by 3 bases, with 17 bases between. In DNA, the CDR3 is TGTGCCTGGCGGATACGTCAGGGGAGTGGGGCCAACGTCCTGACTTTC. It specifies CAWRIRQGSGANVLTF.

The chain links TRBV27 to TRBJ2-6; the match to TRBD2 covers 8 bases. Germline CDR1 reads MNHEY; CDR2 reads SMNVEV (reference sequence). The CDR3 covers 18 residues. The ends lost 6 bases at V and 3 bases at J; junction bases unmatched: 13. As DNA, the CDR3 is TGTGCCAGCAGCCCCATCCCCCGGGGGGGTTATGGGGCCAACGTCCTGACTTTC. Its protein is CASSPIPRGGYGANVLTF.

CDR3 in DNA: TGTGCCAGCAGCCCCGGGCAAAATCTGTACAATGAGCAGTTCTTC. Its protein is CASSPGQNLYNEQFF. V is TRBV5-6 and J is TRBJ2-1; D remains ambiguous. CDR1 is SGHDT, CDR2 YYEEEE, per germline. The V gene lost 4 bases and the J gene lost 4 bases, with 15 bases spanning the gap. CDR3 length equals 15 residues.

This chain uses TRBV2 with TRBJ2-1; D possibly corresponds to TRBD1 (6 bases). The CDR3 sequence is 13 residues long. Germline CDR1 and CDR2: SNHLY and FYNNEI. V was shortened by 1 base and J by 6 bases, with 7 bases between the two germline ends. The CDR3 bases are TGTGCCAGCAGTGAAGACAGGGTCAATGAGCAGTTCTTC. This translates into CASSEDRVNEQFF.

The count of this clone is one. The V and J genes are TRBV29-1 and TRBJ2-1, with TRBD1 identical over 9 bases. Germline trimming cut 7 bases from V and 5 bases from J; bases unmatched to any gene: 0. Germline V CDR1 and CDR2: SQVTM, ANQGSEA. The CDR3 has 11 amino acids. CDR3 bases: TGCAGCGGGGACAGGGACAATGAGCAGTTCTTC. Amino acid sequence: CSGDRDNEQFF.

In this sample, this clone turned up many times. At one end the junction does not follow the germline gene, possibly because of a read error. The genes are TRBV2 and TRBJ2-3; TRBD2 aligns across 7 bases. From germline, CDR1 is SNHLY and CDR2 FYNNEI. The CDR3 length is 14 residues. The CDR3 DNA is TGTGCCAGCAGTCAAGCGGGACCCACAGATACGCAGTATTTT. Translation gives CASSQAGPTDTQYF.

This clone has a single count. DNA for the CDR3: TGTGCCAGCAGTGAAGGGCGAAATTCACCCCTCCACTTT. It codes for CASSEGRNSPLHF. V is TRBV6-5 and J is TRBJ1-6, with no clear D. V lost 5 bases to trimming and J lost 7 bases, with 9 bases between them. Germline CDR1 and CDR2: MNHEY and SVGAGI. This CDR3 is built from 13 residues.

As DNA, the CDR3 is TGTGCCTGGAGTGCAGGGGGCGCGGACACTGAAGCTTTCTTT. This sequence encodes CAWSAGGADTEAFF. This chain links TRBV30 with TRBJ1-1; 8 bases are shared with TRBD1. The CDR3 length is 14 residues. Losses at the gene ends were 1 base for V and 3 bases for J; bases not matched to a gene: 4. Per germline, CDR1 GTSNPN and CDR2 SVGIG (reference sequence).

This chain joins TRBV27 and TRBJ2-6, with a weak D call TRBD1 (6 bases). Trimming cost V 3 bases and J 0 bases, with 9 bases left between them. The length of the CDR3 is 16 residues. Germline values: CDR1 MNHEY, CDR2 SMNVEV (reference sequence). The CDR3 DNA reads TGTGCCAGCAGTTTGGCAGGGGCCTCTGGGGCCAACGTCCTGACTTTC. Protein: CASSLAGASGANVLTF.

The CDR3 bases are TGCGCCAGCAGTCACCGCGGGACAGACTTTCGAGAAAAACTGTTTTTT. As protein: CASSHRGTDFREKLFF. The chain carries TRBV23-1 and TRBJ1-4; 7 bases map to TRBD1. TRBV23-1 is placed among ORFs of uncertain function. V lost 3 bases and J lost 8; bases outside the gene matches: 12. This CDR3 is 16 amino acids long.

This clone came up a few times. The chain employs TRBV10-3 and TRBJ1-3; D unclear. Trimming left V 4 bases short and J 2 bases short, with 0 bases between. This CDR3 has 11 amino acids. Per the germline V gene, CDR1 is ENHRY and CDR2 is SYGVKD. The CDR3 sequence is CAISAGNTIYF. The CDR3 DNA sequence: TGTGCCATCAGTGCTGGAAACACCATATATTTT.

The gene calls are TRBV4-3 and TRBJ2-5; no clear D. The germline CDR1 and CDR2 sequences are LGHNA and YSLEER. The CDR3 is 14 residues long. Trimming took 1 base from V and 3 from J, leaving 9 bases between them. The CDR3 coding sequence is TGCGCCAGCAGCCAAGGACTGGGAAAAGAGACCCAGTACTTC. Encoded protein: CASSQGLGKETQYF.

The genes are TRBV30 and TRBJ1-2; D is unclear. This CDR3 is built from 12 residues. Germline V CDR1 and CDR2: GTSNPN, SVGIG (reference sequence). V shed 4 bases and J shed 1 base, with 7 bases lying between them. CDR3 protein: CAWKVVNYGYTF. CDR3 sequence (DNA): TGTGCCTGGAAGGTCGTTAACTATGGCTACACCTTC.

This chain connects TRBV18 to TRBJ2-2, with D uncertain. Germline CDR1 and CDR2: KGHSH and LQKENI. This CDR3 has 16 residues. V was trimmed by 5 bases and J by 2 bases, leaving 15 bases between them. The CDR3 bases are TGTGCCAGCTCATACCCCGGGCGAATCAACACCGGGGAGCTGTTTTTT. Translated: CASSYPGRINTGELFF.

J is TRBJ2-3 and V is TRBV7-8, with 8 bases fitting TRBD2. Germline V CDR1 and CDR2: SGHVS, FQNEAQ. The CDR3 consists of 16 residues. Trimming removed 4 bases from V and 4 bases from J; junction bases left unmatched: 10. This CDR3 is CASSSRAGGNADTQYF. The CDR3 bases are TGTGCCAGCAGCTCTCGTGCGGGGGGTAACGCAGATACGCAGTATTTT. The full variable domain, with the rest looked up from reference TRBV7-8 and TRBJ2-3, is GAGVSQSPRYKVAKRGQDVALRCDPISGHVSLFWYQQALGQGPEFLTYFQNEAQLDKSGLPSDRFFAERPEGSVSTLKIQRTQQEDSAVYLCASSSRAGGNADTQYFGPGTRLTVL.

The DNA of the CDR3 is TGTGCCGGGACAGGGAGAGATACGCAGTATTTT. Translated, it gives CAGTGRDTQYF. This sequence joins TRBV30 and TRBJ2-3; 9 bases line up with TRBD1. CDR1 and CDR2 (germline): GTSNPN, SVGIG (reference sequence). Trimming at V came to 8 bases and at J to 5 bases, leaving 2 bases not matched to a gene. CDR3 length: 11 amino acids.

The chain recombines TRBV30 with TRBJ1-2, with a tentative D call TRBD1 (5 bases). The V and J ends lost 3 bases and 6 bases respectively, with 11 bases between them. Germline CDR1 and CDR2: GTSNPN and SVGIG (reference sequence). This CDR3 contains 12 residues. The CDR3 loop reads CAWSLGPNGYTF. The CDR3, as DNA: TGTGCCTGGAGCCTGGGACCGAATGGCTACACCTTC.

The chain combines TRBV7-7 with TRBJ2-5, with 7 bases lining up with TRBD1. The CDR3 loop spans 14 amino acids. CDR1 and CDR2 (germline): SSHAT, FNYEAQ (reference sequence). The V segment lost 6 bases and the J segment 2 bases; nucleotides outside the gene matches: 6. CDR3 sequence reads: CASSQTGLQETQYF. As DNA, the CDR3 is TGTGCCAGCAGTCAGACAGGGTTACAAGAGACCCAGTACTTC.

This clone was detected many times. The chain couples TRBV7-9 to TRBJ2-7; D gene ambiguous. V lost 5 bases and J 6 bases, leaving 17 bases between the germline ends. Germline CDR1 is SEHNR and CDR2 is FQNEAQ (reference sequence). The CDR3 contains 14 residues. This chain's CDR3 is CASSDNRASGEQYF. The CDR3 nucleotides are TGTGCCAGCAGCGACAATAGAGCTTCCGGCGAGCAGTACTTC.